This T cell receptor (beta chain) was captured in a study of T-cell reconstitution after alpha-beta-depleted transplantation in children. General observations from the study: The origin of alpha-beta T cells about two months after transplant was reportedly several hundred expanded graft clones. One year after transplant, T-cell counts and diversity came mostly from newly produced T cells.

Unique molecular identifiers were incorporated when the TCRbeta library was constructed. TCRdb re-called the PCR reads with MiXCR, one entry per CDR3 protein. The data contain about 980,000 distinct CDR3 sequences, around 30% of them singletons. This clonotype was detected a few times. What it recognizes is unknown. The CDR3 covers 13 residues. Germline values: CDR1 SEHNR, CDR2 FQNEAQ (reference sequence). V dropped 5 bases and J dropped 10 bases, with 15 bases sitting between them. The source material was PBMCs, mostly from graft donor cells, sampled 360 days after TCRalphabeta/CD19-depleted stem cell transplant. The sequence came from a boy under three years old who had a stem cell transplant for SCID, so the T cells may come from the graft donor. V is TRBV7-9 and J is TRBJ2-1, with D possibly being TRBD1 or TRBD2 (5 bases each). CDR3: CASSPILGTEQFF. The CDR3 coding sequence is TGTGCCAGCAGCCCGATCTTAGGGACGGAGCAGTTCTTC.